The next 26 T cell receptor beta chains were all read from a single sample in a study of T cells in Graves' hyperthyroidism and ophthalmopathy. The CDR3 regions of TCR beta were amplified from RNA transcripts. A first-round RT-PCR of the TCR CDR3 used the HTBI primer set. TCRdb used MiXCR to reprocess the multiplex PCR reads, holding one entry per CDR3 protein. The sample carries just under 750,000 distinct CDR3 sequences, 35% recorded once. The sequenced sample was blood. These TCRs come from a woman aged 40-49 years with Graves' hyperthyroidism.

V gene TRBV29-1 combines with J gene TRBJ2-7, with D possibly matching TRBD1 (6 bases). The CDR3 has 15 residues. Per germline, CDR1 SQVTM and CDR2 ANQGSEA. Between the trimmed V and J ends, which lost 7 bases and 1 base, there was a span of 20 bases. This CDR3 is CSARIRETGSYEQYF. CDR3 bases: TGCAGCGCCCGCATCAGGGAGACAGGTTCCTACGAGCAGTACTTC.

The chain joins TRBV27 to TRBJ2-7; a possible D gene is TRBD1 (6 bases). The V end was cut by 6 bases, the J end by 4 bases, with 16 bases between. Germline assignment: CDR1 MNHEY and CDR2 SMNVEV (reference sequence). This CDR3 spans 14 amino acids. The CDR3 is CASSLQGMGYEQYF. Here the CDR3 DNA reads TGTGCCAGCAGCCTCCAGGGGATGGGATACGAGCAGTACTTC.

The chain links TRBV11-2 to TRBJ1-1, with TRBD1 as a possible D gene (5 bases). Trimming removed 5 bases from V and 0 bases from J, with 13 bases in between. CDR3 length: 15 amino acids. Germline-derived CDR1 and CDR2 are SGHAT and FQNNGV. CDR3 nucleotide sequence: TGTGCCAGCAGCCCAGCGGGGGGGGTGAACACTGAAGCTTTCTTT. Its translation is CASSPAGGVNTEAFF.

This clonotype was seen at least ten times. J is TRBJ2-7 and V is TRBV20-1, with D maybe TRBD2 (6 bases). The CDR3 covers 14 residues. V dropped 6 bases and J dropped 6 bases, with 21 bases sitting between them. Germline V lookup: CDR1 DFQATT, CDR2 SNEGSKA (reference sequence). The CDR3 nucleotides are TGCAGTGCCGAGGAAGGCGGGACTCTGGGCGAGCAGTACTTC. Translating gives CSAEEGGTLGEQYF.

This clonotype was counted between two and nine times. CDR3 in amino acids: CASSFSRVYNEQFF. As DNA, the CDR3 is TGCGCCAGCAGCTTTAGCAGGGTTTACAATGAGCAGTTCTTC. This chain joins TRBV5-1 and TRBJ2-1, with D perhaps matching TRBD1 (5 bases). The V gene's germline CDR1 is SGHRS and CDR2 YFSETQ. The CDR3 loop spans 14 amino acids. Trimming left V 2 bases short and J 4 bases short, with 10 bases between.

This clonotype was counted between two and nine times. V is TRBV29-1 and J is TRBJ2-2; D ambiguous. Trimming pared 3 bases from V and 0 bases from J, leaving 5 bases between. The CDR3 covers 13 residues. From germline, CDR1 is SQVTM and CDR2 ANQGSEA. CDR3 protein: CSVDQTNTGELFF. The CDR3 DNA is TGCAGCGTTGACCAGACGAACACCGGGGAGCTGTTTTTT.

This clonotype was picked up a small number of times. The V gene is TRBV20-1, the J gene TRBJ1-1; D is uncertain. The CDR3 is 13 amino acids. Per the germline V gene, CDR1 is DFQATT and CDR2 is SNEGSKA (reference sequence). V was shortened by 4 bases and J by 0 bases, with 9 bases between the two germline ends. The DNA for the CDR3 is TGCAGTGCTAAAGGTCTGATGAACACTGAAGCTTTCTTT. Amino acid sequence: CSAKGLMNTEAFF.

The chain links TRBV28 to TRBJ2-7; D may be TRBD1 (5 bases). Germline CDR1 MDHEN, CDR2 SYDVKM. This CDR3 has 13 residues. The V gene lost 4 bases and the J gene lost 5 bases, with 12 bases spanning the gap. The CDR3 DNA follows: TGTGCCAGCAGTTCAGGGATTGGGAACGAGCAGTACTTC. This gives the protein CASSSGIGNEQYF.

In its sample, this clonotype was seen many times. This chain connects TRBV6-5 to TRBJ2-7; D call uncertain. V lost 0 bases and J 7 bases, leaving 4 bases between the germline ends. Per the germline V gene, CDR1 is MNHEY and CDR2 is SVGAGI. The CDR3 has 11 amino acids. The CDR3, as DNA: TGTGCCAGCAGTTACTCCGTGGAGCAGTACTTC. Translating it yields CASSYSVEQYF.

This clonotype was seen a handful of times. The CDR3 loop is CASSQGTGDRWKLFF. CDR3 DNA: TGTGCCAGCAGCCAAGGGACAGGAGATCGCTGGAAACTGTTTTTT. The V gene is TRBV14, the J gene TRBJ1-4, with 7 nucleotides matching TRBD1. Germline V CDR1 and CDR2: SGHDN, FVKESK. The trim removed 1 base at V and 11 bases at J, leaving 10 bases unmatched. The CDR3 sequence is 15 residues long.

The table lists this clonotype with a few counts. The V call is TRBV4-1, the J call TRBJ1-1; weak D call: TRBD1 (5 bases). Germline assignment: CDR1 MGHRA and CDR2 YSYEKL. This CDR3 spans 15 amino acids. V lost 0 bases to trimming and J lost 5 bases, with 13 bases between them. The CDR3 reads CASSQDGARTTEAFF. The DNA of the CDR3 is TGCGCCAGCAGCCAAGATGGGGCGCGGACTACTGAAGCTTTCTTT.

V and J are TRBV4-3 and TRBJ2-2; TRBD1 matches at 7 bases. Germline loops: CDR1 LGHNA, CDR2 YSLEER. The CDR3 loop spans 16 amino acids. V gave up 2 bases and J gave up 4 bases; unmatched junction bases: 7. The CDR3 bases are TGCGCCAGCAGCCAATTTACAGGGGCGGGCACCGGGGAGCTGTTTTTT. Its translation: CASSQFTGAGTGELFF.

This clonotype was seen at least ten times. V usage is TRBV9 and J usage is TRBJ2-7; D perhaps matches TRBD2 (6 bases). Looked up from germline, CDR1 is SGDLS and CDR2 is YYNGEE. The CDR3 has 15 amino acids. Trimming removed 3 bases at V and 6 bases at J, with 19 bases between. The CDR3 DNA sequence: TGTGCCAGCAGCGCCACTAGCCAACGGGTCCGCGAGCAGTACTTC. Protein product: CASSATSQRVREQYF.

In this sample, this clonotype turned up a few times. The gene calls are TRBV5-6 and TRBJ1-3, with TRBD1 as a possible D gene (5 bases). V was pared by 2 bases and J by 2 bases, with 8 bases between. Germline V gene data show CDR1 as SGHDT and CDR2 as YYEEEE. The CDR3 runs 14 residues. The CDR3 DNA follows: TGTGCCAGCAGCTTACAGGCCCCTGGAAACACCATATATTTT. Residues: CASSLQAPGNTIYF. Full variable domain (remainder filled in from reference TRBV5-6 and TRBJ1-3): DAGVTQSPTHLIKTRGQQVTLRCSPKSGHDTVSWYQQALGQGPQFIFQYYEEEERQRGNFPDRFSGHQFPNYSSELNVNALLLGDSALYLCASSLQAPGNTIYFGEGSWLTVV.

This chain uses TRBV7-3 with TRBJ2-2; D call uncertain. Germline V gives CDR1 SGHTA, CDR2 FQGTGA. There are 14 residues in the CDR3. V was cut by 4 bases and J by 5 bases, with 11 bases left in between. CDR3 sequence reads: CASSSGVLTGELFF. In DNA, the CDR3 is TGTGCCAGCAGCTCCGGAGTTTTAACCGGGGAGCTGTTTTTT. Combining the CDR3 with reference TRBV7-3 and TRBJ2-2 gives the whole variable domain GAGVSQTPSNKVTEKGKYVELRCDPISGHTALYWYRQSLGQGPEFLIYFQGTGAADDSGLPNDRFFAVRPEGSVSTLKIQRTERGDSAVYLCASSSGVLTGELFFGEGSRLTVL.

The CDR3 reads CRTGTGADSPLHF. Written as DNA, the CDR3 is TGCAGAACCGGGACAGGGGCTGATTCACCCCTCCACTTT. The chain carries TRBV20-1 and TRBJ1-6; 10 bases fit TRBD1. The CDR3 totals 13 residues. Germline CDR1 DFQATT, CDR2 SNEGSKA (reference sequence).

Many counts were recorded for this clonotype. The chain uses TRBV7-9 and TRBJ2-5, with 9 bases that match TRBD2. With 10 bases clipped from V and 1 base from J, the junction kept 13 bases outside the gene matches. Germline-derived CDR1 and CDR2 are SEHNR and FQNEAQ (reference sequence). The CDR3 spans 16 residues. The chain's CDR3 is CAITGASGDVQETQYF. Here the CDR3 DNA reads TGTGCCATCACAGGGGCTAGCGGGGACGTCCAAGAGACCCAGTACTTC.

This clonotype was found many times. This chain uses TRBV20-1 with TRBJ2-5, with D perhaps assigned TRBD1 or TRBD2 (5 bases each). CDR1 and CDR2 (germline): DFQATT, SNEGSKA (reference sequence). V was clipped by 3 bases and J by 5 bases, with 22 bases between them. The CDR3 contains 16 residues. CDR3 DNA sequence: TGCAGTGCTAGCTCCTACGGGGCACTCATATCGGAGACCCAGTACTTC. It codes for CSASSYGALISETQYF.

This clonotype showed up many times. The chain is built from TRBV9 and TRBJ1-3; D gene unclear. There are 15 residues in the CDR3. Trimming took 3 bases from V and 0 from J, leaving 10 bases between them. Per the germline V gene, CDR1 is SGDLS and CDR2 is YYNGEE. The CDR3 region is CASSEDGYSGNTIYF. DNA for the CDR3: TGTGCCAGCAGCGAGGACGGGTACTCTGGAAACACCATATATTTT.

This clonotype has more than one count but fewer than ten. The chain uses TRBV4-3 and TRBJ1-5; D gene ambiguous. V shed 0 bases and J shed 10 bases, with 19 bases lying between them. The CDR3 is 16 residues long. Germline V lookup: CDR1 LGHNA, CDR2 YSLEER. The chain's CDR3 is CASSQEADRGMGPQHF. CDR3 nucleotide sequence: TGCGCCAGCAGCCAAGAGGCAGACCGGGGAATGGGACCCCAGCATTTT.

This clonotype was seen at least ten times. This chain uses TRBV7-2 with TRBJ2-7; D possibly corresponds to TRBD1 (7 bases). Trimming left V 1 base short and J 6 bases short, with 16 bases between. The germline V gene encodes CDR1 SGHTA and CDR2 FQGNSA. The CDR3 is made up of 15 amino acids. The chain's CDR3 is CASSLGGGGGREQYF. The CDR3 coding sequence is TGTGCCAGCAGCTTAGGGGGCGGAGGGGGCCGCGAGCAGTACTTC. Full variable domain (missing parts from reference TRBV7-2 and TRBJ2-7): GAGVSQSPSNKVTEKGKDVELRCDPISGHTALYWYRQSLGQGLEFLIYFQGNSAPDKSGLPSDRFSAERTGGSVSTLTIQRTQQEDSAVYLCASSLGGGGGREQYFGPGTRLTVT.

V gene TRBV5-1 combines with J gene TRBJ1-2; D perhaps matches TRBD1 (6 bases). Germline V lookup: CDR1 SGHRS, CDR2 YFSETQ. This CDR3 spans 13 amino acids. Trimming cost V 0 bases and J 9 bases, with 12 bases left between them. Written as DNA, the CDR3 is TGCGCCAGCAGCTTGGCCGGGGGCTTTCGCTACACCTTC. Translated, it gives CASSLAGGFRYTF.

This clonotype came up a few times. The chain uses TRBV7-9 and TRBJ2-5; D remains unclear. CDR1 is SEHNR and CDR2 is FQNEAQ in the germline V gene (reference sequence). V was trimmed by 6 bases and J by 2 bases, leaving 10 bases between them. The length of the CDR3 is 13 residues. As DNA, the CDR3 is TGTGCCAGCAGTTTGGTTCAACAAGAGACCCAGTACTTC. Translating gives CASSLVQQETQYF.

With regard to this clonotype: The CDR3 does not close with the conserved phenylalanine or tryptophan, likely indicating a read error. The chain joins TRBV6-5 to TRBJ1-6; D might be TRBD1 (5 bases). Germline CDR1 and CDR2: MNHEY and SVGAGI. CDR3 length: 13 amino acids. The V end was cut by 3 bases, the J end by 7 bases, with 7 bases between. CDR3 region: CASSYEGNSPLHL. Here the CDR3 DNA reads TGTGCCAGCAGTTATGAGGGGAATTCACCCCTCCACCTT.

This clonotype showed up just a few times. The J gene is TRBJ2-5, the V gene TRBV5-1, with a tentative D call TRBD2 (6 bases). V was pared by 0 bases and J by 3 bases, with 12 bases between. This CDR3 is built from 15 residues. Germline V gives CDR1 SGHRS, CDR2 YFSETQ. The CDR3, as DNA: TGCGCCAGCAGCTTGGCCGCTCGGAGGGAAGAGACCCAGTACTTC. Encoded protein: CASSLAARREETQYF.

This chain connects TRBV25-1 to TRBJ1-4, with D unclear. The CDR3 has 16 amino acids. The germline CDR1 and CDR2 sequences are MGHDK and SYGVNS. V gave up 5 bases and J gave up 3 bases, with 16 bases separating them. CDR3 protein: CASSYSIARANEKLFF. For the CDR3, the DNA is TGTGCCAGCAGTTACTCGATCGCTCGGGCTAATGAAAAACTGTTTTTT. The variable domain in full, with the rest retrieved from reference TRBV25-1 and TRBJ1-4, is EADIYQTPRYLVIGTGKKITLECSQTMGHDKMYWYQQDPGMELHLIHYSYGVNSTEKGDLSSESTVSRIRTEHFPLTLESARPSHTSQYLCASSYSIARANEKLFFGSGTQLSVL.